The text below deals with one T cell receptor (beta chain). RNA in amounts of roughly 0.5 to 1 ug was reverse transcribed with random hexamers. Multiplex immunoSEQ PCR targeted 54 Vbeta and 13 Jbeta TCR beta segments. TCRdb redid the calling of the immunoSEQ multiplex PCR reads with MiXCR, one entry per CDR3 protein. The table includes under 90,000 distinct CDR3 sequences, 93% detected once. Between the trimmed V and J ends, which lost 2 bases and 5 bases, there was a span of 18 bases. Germline V gives CDR1 MNHEY, CDR2 SVGAGI. This CDR3 contains 16 residues. This sample is drawn from a study of CD8 T cells in Susac syndrome.

This chain connects TRBV6-5 to TRBJ1-2, with unresolved D. The sample was CD4+ T cells from PBMCs. The clonotype comes from a human donor with Susac syndrome. In DNA form, the CDR3 reads TGTGCCAGCAGTTACGTCCCCTCACGCCCCTTATATGGCTACACCTTC. It translates to CASSYVPSRPLYGYTF.